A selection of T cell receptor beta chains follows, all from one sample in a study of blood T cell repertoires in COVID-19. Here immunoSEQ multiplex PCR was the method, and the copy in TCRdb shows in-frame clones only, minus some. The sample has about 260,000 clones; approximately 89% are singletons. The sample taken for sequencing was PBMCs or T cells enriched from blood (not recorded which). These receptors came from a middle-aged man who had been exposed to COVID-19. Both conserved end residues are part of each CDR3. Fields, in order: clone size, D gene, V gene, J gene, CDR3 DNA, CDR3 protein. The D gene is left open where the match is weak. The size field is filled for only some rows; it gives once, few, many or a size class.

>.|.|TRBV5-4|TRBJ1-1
TGTGCCAGCAGCGCCGTCGGGGGGATATTGACTGAAGCTTTCTTT
CASSAVGGILTEAFF
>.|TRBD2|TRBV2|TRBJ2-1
TGTGCCAGCAATCAGCGGGATCTTCCTAACAATGAGCAGTTCTTC
CASNQRDLPNNEQFF
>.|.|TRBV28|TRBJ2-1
TGTGCCAGCTGTCCCCTAGCATCCTACAATGAGCAGTTCTTC
CASCPLASYNEQFF
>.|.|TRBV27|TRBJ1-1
TGTGCCAGCTACCCCTTTCAGGCGGGCGACACTGAAGCTTTCTTT
CASYPFQAGDTEAFF
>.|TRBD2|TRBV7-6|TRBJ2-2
TGTGCCAGCAGCTCCATCACTAGCGCCGGGGAGCTGTTTTTT
CASSSITSAGELFF
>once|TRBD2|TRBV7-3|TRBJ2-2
TGTGCCAGCAGCCTCCTAGCGGGACATACCGGGGAGCTGTTTTTT
CASSLLAGHTGELFF
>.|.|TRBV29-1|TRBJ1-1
TGCAGCGTTGACAGGGACACTGAAGCTTTCTTT
CSVDRDTEAFF
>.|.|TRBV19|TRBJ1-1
TGTGCCAGTAGTATCCCCGGACAGCGGGGCACTGAAGCTTTCTTT
CASSIPGQRGTEAFF
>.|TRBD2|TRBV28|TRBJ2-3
TGTGCCAGCAGTTTGGTAGCGGGAGGGACAGATACGCAGTATTTT
CASSLVAGGTDTQYF
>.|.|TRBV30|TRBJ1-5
TGTGCCTGGAGGGGGGGTCGACGGCAGCCCCAGCATTTT
CAWRGGRRQPQHF
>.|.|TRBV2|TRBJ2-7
TGTGCCAGCAGTGTCCCGGGTTCTTACGAGCAGTACTTC
CASSVPGSYEQYF
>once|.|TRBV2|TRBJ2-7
TGTGCCAGCAGGGAGGGGACAGCATCTTCCTACGAGCAGTACTTC
CASREGTASSYEQYF
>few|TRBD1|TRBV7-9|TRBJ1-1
TGTGCCAGCAGCTCCAGGGGGCAGGATGAAGCTTTCTTT
CASSSRGQDEAFF
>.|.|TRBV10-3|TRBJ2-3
TGTGCCATCAGCGACTATACTGTGGCAGATACGCAGTATTTT
CAISDYTVADTQYF
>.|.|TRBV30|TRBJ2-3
TGTGCCTGGAGTGTAAGTCCAGGGAGCACAGATACGCAGTATTTT
CAWSVSPGSTDTQYF
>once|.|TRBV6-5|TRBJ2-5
TGTGCCAGCAGTCCCCAAAATCGACAGGTGGAGACCCAGTACTTC
CASSPQNRQVETQYF